This is a list of T cell receptor beta chains from one sample in a study of identical twins. TCRdb itself ran the 5' RACE reads through MiXCR, one entry per CDR3 protein. The profile shows 450,000 or so distinct CDR3 sequences, 11% to 15% of them singletons. A further study also used this sample, focusing on yellow fever vaccine responses in identical twins.

The sequencing sample was made of CD4+ T cells sorted from blood. The origin of the receptors is a young woman in good health. The CDR3 runs from the conserved cysteine through the conserved F or W. Fields, in order: V gene, clone size, D gene, J gene, CDR3 protein, CDR3 DNA. The D gene is left open where the match is weak. Not all rows give a size; the values are once, few, many and, for expanded clones, a class.

V gene: TRBV5-5
clone size: -
D gene: -
J gene: TRBJ1-2
CDR3 protein: CASSLANYGYTF
CDR3 DNA: TGTGCCAGCAGCTTGGCTAACTATGGCTACACCTTC

V gene: TRBV7-2
clone size: few
D gene: -
J gene: TRBJ2-2
CDR3 protein: CASSFAWGADGELFF
CDR3 DNA: TGTGCCAGCAGCTTCGCTTGGGGGGCTGACGGGGAGCTGTTTTTT

V gene: TRBV28
clone size: -
D gene: TRBD2
J gene: TRBJ2-7
CDR3 protein: CASTIAGGVWEQYF
CDR3 DNA: TGTGCCAGCACCATAGCGGGAGGGGTTTGGGAGCAGTACTTC

V gene: TRBV10-3
clone size: few
D gene: -
J gene: TRBJ2-4
CDR3 protein: CAISADYSSGPKNIQYF
CDR3 DNA: TGTGCCATCAGTGCGGACTATTCGTCGGGGCCCAAAAACATTCAGTACTTC

V gene: TRBV20-1
clone size: -
D gene: -
J gene: TRBJ2-1
CDR3 protein: CSAIRASVPSYNEQFF
CDR3 DNA: TGCAGTGCAATTAGGGCTAGCGTACCCTCCTACAATGAGCAGTTCTTC

V gene: TRBV7-9
clone size: few
D gene: -
J gene: TRBJ2-3
CDR3 protein: CASSLGTKDTDTQYF
CDR3 DNA: TGTGCCAGCAGCCTAGGGACAAAGGACACAGATACGCAGTATTTT

V gene: TRBV10-2
clone size: -
D gene: TRBD2
J gene: TRBJ2-1
CDR3 protein: CASSAAGGTPGEQFF
CDR3 DNA: TGCGCCAGCAGTGCAGCGGGAGGGACGCCCGGTGAGCAGTTCTTC

V gene: TRBV3-1
clone size: -
D gene: -
J gene: TRBJ2-3
CDR3 protein: CASSQGDVSTDTQYF
CDR3 DNA: TGTGCCAGCAGCCAAGGAGACGTGAGCACAGATACGCAGTATTTT

V gene: TRBV5-1
clone size: few
D gene: TRBD1
J gene: TRBJ2-3
CDR3 protein: CASSADRGVTDTQYF
CDR3 DNA: TGCGCCAGCAGCGCGGACAGGGGGGTAACAGATACGCAGTATTTT

V gene: TRBV29-1
clone size: -
D gene: TRBD2
J gene: TRBJ2-3
CDR3 protein: CSVIAGGSADTQYF
CDR3 DNA: TGCAGCGTTATAGCGGGGGGGAGCGCAGATACGCAGTATTTT

V gene: TRBV24-1
clone size: many
D gene: -
J gene: TRBJ1-6
CDR3 protein: CATSDSTGQNSPLHF
CDR3 DNA: TGTGCCACCAGTGATTCGACAGGTCAGAATTCACCCCTCCACTTT

V gene: TRBV12-3/TRBV12-4
clone size: -
D gene: -
J gene: TRBJ2-3
CDR3 protein: CASGARDIGTDTQYF
CDR3 DNA: TGTGCCAGCGGTGCCCGGGACATAGGCACAGATACGCAGTATTTT

V gene: TRBV4-2
clone size: few
D gene: TRBD2
J gene: TRBJ2-3
CDR3 protein: CASSQRLAETSTDTQYF
CDR3 DNA: TGTGCCAGCAGCCAGCGACTAGCGGAAACTAGCACAGATACGCAGTATTTT

V gene: TRBV28
clone size: -
D gene: TRBD2
J gene: TRBJ2-1
CDR3 protein: CASSLLSLAGGYNEQFF
CDR3 DNA: TGTGCCAGCAGTTTATTGTCTCTAGCGGGAGGTTACAATGAGCAGTTCTTC

V gene: TRBV29-1
clone size: few
D gene: -
J gene: TRBJ2-5
CDR3 protein: CSVRMGGRETQYF
CDR3 DNA: TGCAGCGTTCGTATGGGGGGGCGGGAGACCCAGTACTTC

V gene: TRBV3-1
clone size: few
D gene: -
J gene: TRBJ2-5
CDR3 protein: CASSQVYQETQYF
CDR3 DNA: TGTGCCAGCAGCCAAGTGTACCAAGAGACCCAGTACTTC

V gene: TRBV11-2
clone size: -
D gene: TRBD1
J gene: TRBJ2-5
CDR3 protein: CASSLQDRVETQYF
CDR3 DNA: TGTGCCAGCAGCTTACAAGACAGGGTTGAGACCCAGTACTTC

V gene: TRBV7-9
clone size: few
D gene: TRBD2
J gene: TRBJ2-7
CDR3 protein: CASTKYRGSSGSIEQYF
CDR3 DNA: TGTGCCAGCACCAAATATCGAGGGAGTAGCGGGAGTATCGAGCAGTACTTC

V gene: TRBV24-1
clone size: -
D gene: TRBD2
J gene: TRBJ2-7
CDR3 protein: CATSGSRTSGSPYEQYF
CDR3 DNA: TGTGCCACCAGTGGGTCCCGGACTAGCGGGAGTCCCTACGAGCAGTACTTC

V gene: TRBV11-2
clone size: few
D gene: -
J gene: TRBJ1-1
CDR3 protein: CASSSPGGRFETEAFF
CDR3 DNA: TGTGCCAGCAGCTCCCCGGGTGGACGGTTCGAGACTGAAGCTTTCTTT

V gene: TRBV10-3
clone size: -
D gene: -
J gene: TRBJ2-1
CDR3 protein: CATSTVNEQFF
CDR3 DNA: TGTGCCACCAGTACAGTCAATGAGCAGTTCTTC

V gene: TRBV25-1
clone size: -
D gene: -
J gene: TRBJ2-7
CDR3 protein: CASALQNSEQYF
CDR3 DNA: TGTGCCAGCGCCTTACAGAATAGCGAGCAGTACTTC

V gene: TRBV15
clone size: -
D gene: -
J gene: TRBJ2-2
CDR3 protein: CATSRAIGTTGELFF
CDR3 DNA: TGTGCCACCAGCCGCGCCATTGGAACTACCGGGGAGCTGTTTTTT

V gene: TRBV11-2
clone size: few
D gene: -
J gene: TRBJ2-3
CDR3 protein: CASSLGGPRIDTQYF
CDR3 DNA: TGTGCCAGCAGCTTAGGCGGGCCTAGGATAGATACGCAGTATTTT

V gene: TRBV14
clone size: few
D gene: -
J gene: TRBJ2-2
CDR3 protein: CASSHAGASTGELFF
CDR3 DNA: TGTGCCAGCAGCCATGCAGGGGCGAGCACCGGGGAGCTGTTTTTT

V gene: TRBV12-3/TRBV12-4
clone size: -
D gene: -
J gene: TRBJ2-2
CDR3 protein: CASRPFQGAGELFF
CDR3 DNA: TGTGCCAGCAGGCCCTTTCAGGGTGCCGGGGAGCTGTTTTTT

V gene: TRBV7-9
clone size: few
D gene: -
J gene: TRBJ1-5
CDR3 protein: CASSPLGNQPQHF
CDR3 DNA: TGTGCCAGCAGTCCCCTGGGCAATCAGCCCCAGCATTTT

V gene: TRBV9
clone size: few
D gene: TRBD2
J gene: TRBJ2-7
CDR3 protein: CASSVATTSGGYLTYEQYF
CDR3 DNA: TGTGCCAGCAGCGTAGCTACGACTAGCGGGGGGTACCTTACCTACGAGCAGTACTTC